This T cell receptor (beta chain) was captured by sequencing in a study of shared clonotypes between healthy human individuals. Looking at the study overall: Per donor, CD8 memory used one plate, CD8 naive used two, CD4 memory used three and CD4 naive used three.

Libraries were prepared by immunoSEQ multiplex PCR; TCRdb keeps only in-frame clonotypes and omits some of them. The sample consists of about 1 million clones, 60% to 80% of them appearing once. Study-level results: Rarefaction curves obtained for sorted subsets showed sequencing incomplete despite large depth.

A few counts support this clone. Its antigen is not identified. V lost 1 base and J lost 5; bases outside the gene matches: 5. CDR1 and CDR2 from the germline V gene are SGDLS and YYNGEE. CDR3 length equals 15 residues. Adult donors, all healthy and HIV-negative, had no recent acute infections or vaccinations. V and J are TRBV9 and TRBJ2-1, with 8 bases fitting TRBD2. This sequence was found in a man in his late teens or twenties in good health. The specimen was memory CD4+ T cells sorted from blood. Subset denoted: CD45RA-negative fraction. The CDR3 DNA reads as TGTGCCAGCAGCGTATCCGGGAGGGCTCACAATGAGCAGTTCTTC. Translating it yields CASSVSGRAHNEQFF.